Listed below are T cell receptor beta chains from one sample, sequenced in a study of response to subunit inactivated influenza vaccine. TCRdb analysed the RT-PCR reads with MiXCR anew, one entry per CDR3 protein. Of about 540,000 distinct CDR3 sequences in the sample, around 25% were seen once. This sample also appeared in a second study, on T cells expressing NK-cell markers.

The material was CD4+ T cells sorted from PBMCs, obtained about 13 days after vaccination. The origin of the receptors is a man aged 50 or older who received an inactivated influenza vaccine. Both conserved end residues are trimmed from each CDR3. Fields, in order: V gene, J gene, CDR3 protein.

V gene: TRBV10-3; J gene: TRBJ2-7; CDR3 protein: AISESYGPGNEQY
V gene: TRBV20-1; J gene: TRBJ2-3; CDR3 protein: SAEGRTDTQY
V gene: TRBV5-1; J gene: TRBJ2-2; CDR3 protein: ASSERVVNTGELF
V gene: TRBV15; J gene: TRBJ2-3; CDR3 protein: ATSSPTSGGAFADTQY
V gene: TRBV4-1; J gene: TRBJ2-1; CDR3 protein: ASSEWGSNNEQF
V gene: TRBV7-6; J gene: TRBJ2-7; CDR3 protein: ASSAGLAGYEQY
V gene: TRBV12-3/TRBV12-4; J gene: TRBJ2-2; CDR3 protein: ASSSTGGASGELF
V gene: TRBV4-1; J gene: TRBJ2-4; CDR3 protein: ASSQDPGTSGFGAKNIQY
V gene: TRBV29-1; J gene: TRBJ2-1; CDR3 protein: SSATSGYNEQF
V gene: TRBV7-2; J gene: TRBJ1-1; CDR3 protein: ASSSLPAGGGTEAF
V gene: TRBV18; J gene: TRBJ2-7; CDR3 protein: ASSPDRVNEQY
V gene: TRBV6-5; J gene: TRBJ2-1; CDR3 protein: ASSYQLAGVGDEQF
V gene: TRBV4-2; J gene: TRBJ2-1; CDR3 protein: ASSQGGNRAVEQF
V gene: TRBV28; J gene: TRBJ2-6; CDR3 protein: ASSFRQGASGANVLT
V gene: TRBV5-6; J gene: TRBJ1-1; CDR3 protein: ASSLVQDRTEAF
V gene: TRBV7-6; J gene: TRBJ1-2; CDR3 protein: ASSPLRPANYGYT
V gene: TRBV29-1; J gene: TRBJ2-3; CDR3 protein: SVYGDTQY
V gene: TRBV11-2; J gene: TRBJ2-1; CDR3 protein: ASSQDRVDNEQF
V gene: TRBV4-2; J gene: TRBJ1-2; CDR3 protein: ASSQEPLTGGDGYT
V gene: TRBV11-2; J gene: TRBJ2-7; CDR3 protein: ASSHGSGTGLSEQY
V gene: TRBV9; J gene: TRBJ1-2; CDR3 protein: ASSAAGTGAFYGYT
V gene: TRBV20-1; J gene: TRBJ2-1; CDR3 protein: SATSQRGYSFEQF
V gene: TRBV10-3; J gene: TRBJ1-2; CDR3 protein: AISESQFYGYT
V gene: TRBV12-3/TRBV12-4; J gene: TRBJ1-2; CDR3 protein: ASSLARQGSNGYT
V gene: TRBV20-1; J gene: TRBJ2-1; CDR3 protein: SALAGSYNEQF
V gene: TRBV18; J gene: TRBJ2-1; CDR3 protein: ASSPNGGVAGGEQF
V gene: TRBV24-1; J gene: TRBJ1-1; CDR3 protein: ATSGSGGTEAF
V gene: TRBV28; J gene: TRBJ2-3; CDR3 protein: ASPPLAVTSTDTQY
V gene: TRBV7-9; J gene: TRBJ1-2; CDR3 protein: ASSPWDSDYGYT
V gene: TRBV5-1; J gene: TRBJ2-7; CDR3 protein: ASSIGSGYEQY
V gene: TRBV12-3/TRBV12-4; J gene: TRBJ1-1; CDR3 protein: ASSFSPGMNTEAF
V gene: TRBV5-1; J gene: TRBJ2-1; CDR3 protein: ASSLVTTSGGNEQF
V gene: TRBV7-2; J gene: TRBJ2-3; CDR3 protein: ASSPGQVKHTQY
V gene: TRBV12-3/TRBV12-4; J gene: TRBJ2-5; CDR3 protein: ASRSNMMRRETQY
V gene: TRBV29-1; J gene: TRBJ2-7; CDR3 protein: SVRTGTGFTNEQY
V gene: TRBV4-3; J gene: TRBJ1-2; CDR3 protein: ASSQDPGGARSYT
V gene: TRBV29-1; J gene: TRBJ2-5; CDR3 protein: SVSFGTGYVETQY
V gene: TRBV28; J gene: TRBJ2-2; CDR3 protein: ASSPTQGLGFGELF
V gene: TRBV20-1; J gene: TRBJ2-4; CDR3 protein: SARDEGWADIQY
V gene: TRBV20-1; J gene: TRBJ2-5; CDR3 protein: SARRDYRQETQY
V gene: TRBV5-1; J gene: TRBJ2-7; CDR3 protein: ASSLNSDPYEQY
V gene: TRBV29-1; J gene: TRBJ2-1; CDR3 protein: SVLAGGPITEQF